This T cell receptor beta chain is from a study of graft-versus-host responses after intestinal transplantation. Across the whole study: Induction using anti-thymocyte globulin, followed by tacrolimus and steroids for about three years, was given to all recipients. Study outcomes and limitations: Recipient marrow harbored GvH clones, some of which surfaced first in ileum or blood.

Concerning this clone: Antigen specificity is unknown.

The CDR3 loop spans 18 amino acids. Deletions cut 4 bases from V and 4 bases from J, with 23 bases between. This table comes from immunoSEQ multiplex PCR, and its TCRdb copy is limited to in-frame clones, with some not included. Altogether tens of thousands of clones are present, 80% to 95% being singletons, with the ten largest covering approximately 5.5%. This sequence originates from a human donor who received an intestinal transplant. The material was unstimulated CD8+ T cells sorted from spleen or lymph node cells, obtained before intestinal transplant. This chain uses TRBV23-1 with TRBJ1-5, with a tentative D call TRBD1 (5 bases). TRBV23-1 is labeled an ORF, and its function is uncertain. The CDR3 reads CASSPIIDDSAQNQPQHF. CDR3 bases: TGCGCCAGCAGTCCCATAATCGATGACAGTGCCCAAAATCAGCCCCAGCATTTT.